This paragraph reports one TCR beta chain. The data originate from a study of blood T cell repertoires in COVID-19. Study-wide context: The United States, Italy and Spain were the sources of the acute and convalescent COVID-19 samples. T cells, B-cell-depleted T cells, or PBMCs provided the cDNA or gDNA that served as material.

In the authors' workflow: Estimation of nucleated cell counts was performed using reference gene primer amplification. Some clones are missing from TCRdb's copy, which holds only in-frame ones; the method was immunoSEQ multiplex PCR. V, J and clone size were drawn from that table, and D and trimming were deduced from the DNA. The data show about 210,000 clones, 80% seen once. The CDR3 consists of 15 residues. Germline V gene lookup returns CDR1 KGHDR and CDR2 SFDVKD. Deletions cut 2 bases from V and 1 base from J, with 7 bases between. What was sequenced was peripheral blood. The chain is built from TRBV24-1 and TRBJ2-2; TRBD2 is a possible D gene (5 bases). The TCR originated in a human donor in a cohort sampled during active COVID-19. CDR3 in amino acids: CATSDSAGNTGELFF. CDR3 coding DNA: TGTGCCACCAGTGATTCGGCGGGGAACACCGGGGAGCTGTTTTTT.